Listed here is a single TCR beta chain. Its antigen remains unknown. The data were taken from a study of STAT3 mutations in large granular lymphocyte leukemia. Broader study findings: TCR clonotype switching after therapy occurred in 6 of 18 patients. In T-cell large granular lymphocyte leukemia, about half of patients showed multiple immunodominant subclonotypes. No sample exists from the first appearance of each clone. In several patients, dominant TCR clone burden exceeded STAT3 mutant burden, suggesting STAT3 mutation arose secondarily. Variable sampling intervals and differing treatment regimens complicated linking therapy response to TCR clonal burden changes.

The V segment lost 6 bases and the J segment 0 bases; nucleotides outside the gene matches: 6. CDR1 SQVTM and CDR2 ANQGSEA come from the germline V gene. The CDR3 contains 15 residues. Clones were sequenced by immunoSEQ multiplex PCR, and TCRdb holds only the in-frame ones, with some missing. This table has 40,000 to 50,000 clones, roughly 77% appearing once. The TCR was taken from a human donor with T large granular lymphocyte leukemia. Some clones in this sample may be carry-over from other donors' samples. Sequencing was done on a sample of PBMCs. This chain joins TRBV29-1 and TRBJ2-2; 8 bases line up with TRBD2. CDR3 bases: TGCAGCGTCGGGGGGGTTCCTTCGAACACCGGGGAGCTGTTTTTT. Protein: CSVGGVPSNTGELFF.